Reported below is one T cell receptor beta chain. Its target is unknown. The CDR3 sequence is 16 residues long. Trimming removed 6 bases from V and 2 bases from J; junction bases left unmatched: 11. Preparation of the bulk TCR libraries relied on previously described methods and listed TCR primers. TCRdb called the PCR reads again in MiXCR, with one record for every CDR3 protein. The sample carries roughly 50,000 distinct CDR3 sequences, about 23% recorded once. These data come from a study of molecular identifiers for immune sequencing clone quantification. At the level of the study: For replicates, RNA isolated from approximately 20,000 or 100,000 naive CD8 cells was divided into five portions, of which four were sequenced.

Whole-study findings and limits: In naive cells, clones above 20 RNA copies held under 1% of molecules, whereas in effector cells they held over 98%.

Libraries of naive CD8 cells were prepared from around 20,000 to 1,000,000 sorted cells using 10%, 30% or 50% RNA. The V and J genes are TRBV12-3 or TRBV12-4 and TRBJ1-1; 8 bases map to TRBD1. This clonotype was obtained from a human donor in good health. Some libraries in this study had Jurkat cell RNA spiked in. Material for sequencing was naive CD8+ T cells from blood, with Jurkat cell RNA spiked in. Specified subset: FACS-sorted CD8+CD4-CCR7+CD45RA+ naive T cells. This CDR3 is CASSSRGPLPNTEAFF. CDR3 DNA sequence: TGTGCCAGCAGCTCCAGGGGGCCCCTTCCCAACACTGAAGCTTTCTTT.